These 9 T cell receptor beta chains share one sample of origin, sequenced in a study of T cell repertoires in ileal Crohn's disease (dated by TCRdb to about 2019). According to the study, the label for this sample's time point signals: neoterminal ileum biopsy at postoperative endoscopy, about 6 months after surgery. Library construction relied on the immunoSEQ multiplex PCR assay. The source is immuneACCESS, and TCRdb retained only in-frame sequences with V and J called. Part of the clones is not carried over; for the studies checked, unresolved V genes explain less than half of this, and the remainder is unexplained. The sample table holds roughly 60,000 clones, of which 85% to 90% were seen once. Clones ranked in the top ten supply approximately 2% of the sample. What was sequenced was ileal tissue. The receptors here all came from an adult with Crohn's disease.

In nucleotides, the CDR3 is TGTGCCAGCAGTTCGGGGGGCTCACCCCTCCACTTT. This codes for CASSSGGSPLHF. This chain links TRBV6-5 with TRBJ1-6; maybe TRBD1 (6 bases). This CDR3 comprises 12 residues. The germline V and J ends were trimmed by 4 bases and 10 bases, with 8 bases remaining between them. Germline V lookup: CDR1 MNHEY, CDR2 SVGAGI.

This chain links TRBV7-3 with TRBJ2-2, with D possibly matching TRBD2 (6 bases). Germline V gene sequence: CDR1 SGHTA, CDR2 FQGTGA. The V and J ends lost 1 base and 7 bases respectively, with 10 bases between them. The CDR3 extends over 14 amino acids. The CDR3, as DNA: TGTGCCAGCAGCTTAAGACGGGGGATCGGGGAGCTGTTTTTT. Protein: CASSLRRGIGELFF.

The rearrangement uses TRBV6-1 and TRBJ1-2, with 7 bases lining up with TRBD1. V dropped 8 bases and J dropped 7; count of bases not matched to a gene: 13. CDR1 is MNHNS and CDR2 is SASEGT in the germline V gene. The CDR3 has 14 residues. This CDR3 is CASRPRGGASGYTF. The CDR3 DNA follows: TGTGCCAGCCGACCCCGAGGGGGCGCGAGTGGCTACACCTTC.

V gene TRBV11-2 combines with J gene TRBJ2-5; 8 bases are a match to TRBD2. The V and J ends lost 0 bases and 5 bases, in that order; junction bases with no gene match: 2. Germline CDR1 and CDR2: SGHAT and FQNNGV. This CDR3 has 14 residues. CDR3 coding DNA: TGTGCCAGCAGCTTAGACCGCGGGGGGGAGACCCAGTACTTC. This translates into CASSLDRGGETQYF.

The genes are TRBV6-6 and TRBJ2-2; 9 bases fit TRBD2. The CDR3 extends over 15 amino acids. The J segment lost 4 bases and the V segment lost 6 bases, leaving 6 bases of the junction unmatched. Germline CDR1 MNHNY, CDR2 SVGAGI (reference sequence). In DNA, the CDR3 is TGTGCCAGCAGCAAACTAGCGGGTCCCACCGGGGAGCTGTTTTTT. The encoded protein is CASSKLAGPTGELFF.

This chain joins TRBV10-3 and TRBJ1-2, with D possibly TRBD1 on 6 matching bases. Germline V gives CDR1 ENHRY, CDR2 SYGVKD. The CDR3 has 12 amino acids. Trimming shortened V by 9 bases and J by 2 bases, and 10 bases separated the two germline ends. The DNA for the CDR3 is TGTGCCATGAGACAGGAAAACTATGGCTACACCTTC. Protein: CAMRQENYGYTF.

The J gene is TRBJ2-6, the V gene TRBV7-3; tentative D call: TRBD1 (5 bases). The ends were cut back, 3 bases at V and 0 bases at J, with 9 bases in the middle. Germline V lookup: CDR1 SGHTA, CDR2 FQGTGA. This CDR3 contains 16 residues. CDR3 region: CASSFATGSGANVLTF. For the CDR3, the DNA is TGTGCCAGCAGCTTCGCCACAGGCTCTGGGGCCAACGTCCTGACTTTC.

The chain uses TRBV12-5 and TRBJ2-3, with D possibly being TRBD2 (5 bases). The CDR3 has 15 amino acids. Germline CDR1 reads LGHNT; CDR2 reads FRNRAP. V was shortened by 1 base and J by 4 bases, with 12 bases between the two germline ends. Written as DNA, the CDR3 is TGTGCTAGTGGTTTGGGCACATTTAGCGCAGATACGCAGTATTTT. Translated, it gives CASGLGTFSADTQYF.

The chain's CDR3 is CASSRTGGYGYTF. The CDR3 DNA sequence: TGTGCCAGCAGTCGGACAGGGGGCTATGGCTACACCTTC. The chain is built from TRBV11-3 and TRBJ1-2; 10 positions agree with TRBD1. Germline V CDR1 and CDR2: SGHNT, YENEEA. This CDR3 spans 13 amino acids. J lost 4 bases, V lost 6 bases, and 2 bases had no gene match.